One T cell receptor beta chain is described in this entry. The specificity of this receptor is unknown. Nothing much larger sits one base from this clone, and base qualities are not available. The source of the sample is a study of cytomegalovirus exposure and HLA in healthy donors listed by TCRdb under 2017. With regard to the full study: According to a later analysis, one platform produced both the 120 validation repertoires and the 670 or so repertoires of the first cohort. The study was designed to test whether signatures of past pathogen exposure could be identified by cataloging public T cell receptors. Besides the first cohort of about 730 subjects, a separate validation cohort made up of roughly 120 different subjects was used. To predict cytomegalovirus infection status, the study brought together high-throughput TCR immunosequencing, statistical association of individual TCRs with disease status, and machine learning. On the study overall, not on this receptor specifically: The authors suggested that the approach could potentially be generalized to other disease states and immunological phenotypes. In the study, approximately 160 TCR beta chains were listed as associated with cytomegalovirus. Subsequent analysis determined that TCRs grouped into clusters in the first cohort also showed a tendency toward co-occurrence across the 120 or so validation repertoires, and approximately 93% of cluster scores exceeded 0. The classifier was reported to diagnose cytomegalovirus status with high specificity and sensitivity in both the original cohort and the validation cohort. Most TCR sequences were seen in very few donors, while some public TCRs were found in many individuals. In vitro tests confirmed that a few of the cytomegalovirus-associated TCR beta chains recognize cytomegalovirus antigens. A later analysis had no HLA typing for the validation cohort, so co-occurrence there was scored across all 120 or so repertoires.

After removal of 6 bases from V and 4 bases from J, the junction retains 4 bases not matched to a gene. The CDR3 covers 13 residues, taking in both the cysteine and the phenylalanine. CDR3 DNA is the only sequence kept; it has 39 bases, read in frame from the first base. CDR1 SQVTM and CDR2 ANQGSEA are derived from the germline V gene. The library was obtained by the immunoSEQ multiplex PCR assay. The source study handled its data this way. To diagnose cytomegalovirus status from the catalog of TCR beta chain sequences, a statistical classification framework was built. Imported from immuneACCESS, the table was reduced by TCRdb to in-frame sequences with V and J called. These copies leave out some clones; in studies compared against another copy, an unresolved V gene accounts for under half, and the cause of the remainder is not known. That table gives V, J and clone size, and the DNA gave D and trimming. The sample profile shows about 330,000 clones; 75% to 90% of them were found once. Roughly 1.1% of the sample goes to the ten largest clones.

The donors belonged to the validation cohort of about 130 subjects, which was separate from the approximately 700-subject first cohort. Input material: PBMCs. This TCR was sampled from a woman aged 25-40 years in good health and CMV-seropositive. In this chain, TRBV29-1 is recombined with TRBJ1-4; 8 central bases correspond to TRBD1. The nucleotides are TGCAGCGTGGGACAGGTTTTTAATGAAAAACTGTTTTTT. The encoded protein is CSVGQVFNEKLFF.